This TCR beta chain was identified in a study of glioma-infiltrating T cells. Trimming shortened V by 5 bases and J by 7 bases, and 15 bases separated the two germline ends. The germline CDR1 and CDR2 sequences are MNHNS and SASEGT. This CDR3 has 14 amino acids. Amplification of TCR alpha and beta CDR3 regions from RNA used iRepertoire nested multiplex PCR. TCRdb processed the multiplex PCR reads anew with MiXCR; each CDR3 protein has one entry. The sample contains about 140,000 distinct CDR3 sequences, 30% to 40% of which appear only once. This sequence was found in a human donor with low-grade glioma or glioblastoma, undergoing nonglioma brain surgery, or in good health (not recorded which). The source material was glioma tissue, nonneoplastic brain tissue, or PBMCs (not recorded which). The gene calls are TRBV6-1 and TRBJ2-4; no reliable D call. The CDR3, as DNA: TGTGCCAGCAGTAATAGGGCCCCGTTCAACATTCAGTACTTC. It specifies CASSNRAPFNIQYF.